These T cell receptor beta chains were read from a single sample in a study of neurological immune-mediated disorders. TCRdb fed the 5' RACE reads into MiXCR, producing one record per CDR3 protein. The data hold 50,000 to 85,000 distinct CDR3 sequences, with 4% to 6% observed a single time. Sequencing input: PBMCs. The origin of the receptors is a woman between 25 and 40 years old with multiple sclerosis. Each CDR3 is given with its conserved first and last residue. D genes are given only for firm matches. Not every row has a clone size; where given, it reads once, few, many or a size class.

V gene	clone size	J gene	D gene	CDR3 protein	CDR3 DNA
TRBV6-5	many	TRBJ1-2	-	CASGSFNYGYTF	TGTGCCAGCGGAAGTTTTAACTATGGCTACACCTTC
TRBV10-3	many	TRBJ2-1	TRBD2	CATTSGGVLSYNEQFF	TGTGCCACGACTAGCGGGGGAGTTTTATCCTACAATGAGCAGTTCTTC
TRBV7-9	many	TRBJ1-1	-	CASSLGMNTEAFF	TGTGCCAGCAGCTTAGGGATGAACACTGAAGCTTTCTTT
TRBV3-1	many	TRBJ2-7	-	CASSPPPTGRAYEQYF	TGTGCCAGCAGCCCACCCCCGACAGGGAGGGCCTACGAGCAGTACTTC
TRBV10-3	-	TRBJ2-2	-	CAISEPHTGELFF	TGTGCCATCAGTGAACCTCACACCGGGGAGCTGTTTTTT
TRBV4-1	many	TRBJ2-7	-	CASSQVFIENYEQYF	TGCGCCAGCAGCCAAGTTTTTATCGAGAACTACGAGCAGTACTTC
TRBV11-2	many	TRBJ1-1	TRBD1	CASSWTGDTEAFF	TGTGCCAGCAGCTGGACAGGGGATACTGAAGCTTTCTTT
TRBV6-5	many	TRBJ1-2	-	CASSYTGALKAGYGYTF	TGTGCCAGCAGTTACACGGGGGCATTAAAGGCTGGCTATGGCTACACCTTC
TRBV20-1	-	TRBJ1-1	TRBD1	CSARAQGQGGTEAFF	TGCAGTGCTAGGGCCCAGGGACAGGGGGGCACTGAAGCTTTCTTT
TRBV20-1	few	TRBJ2-1	TRBD1	CSASRDRVFSEQFF	TGCAGTGCTAGCCGGGACAGGGTTTTCAGTGAGCAGTTCTTC
TRBV5-1	many	TRBJ1-2	-	CASSLDRDYGYTF	TGCGCCAGCAGCTTGGACAGGGACTATGGCTACACCTTC
TRBV9	many	TRBJ2-3	TRBD2	CASSVSLSSGSTDTQYF	TGTGCCAGCAGCGTATCGCTTTCTAGCGGGAGCACAGATACGCAGTATTTT
TRBV7-2	-	TRBJ2-5	TRBD2	CASSRDSGGALETQYF	TGTGCCAGCAGCCGAGATAGCGGGGGGGCCTTAGAGACCCAGTACTTC
TRBV6-1	-	TRBJ2-6	-	CASSERAGGANVLTF	TGTGCCAGCAGTGAAAGGGCAGGGGGGGCCAACGTCCTGACTTTC
TRBV4-2	medium-sized	TRBJ2-7	TRBD2	CASSPGLAGAYEQYF	TGTGCCAGCAGCCCCGGACTAGCGGGGGCCTACGAGCAGTACTTC
TRBV4-1	-	TRBJ2-5	-	CASSPRNTNGETQYF	TGCGCCAGCAGTCCTCGAAACACCAACGGGGAGACCCAGTACTTC
TRBV10-1	many	TRBJ2-7	TRBD2	CASRIAGAYEQYF	TGCGCCAGCAGGATAGCGGGGGCCTACGAGCAGTACTTC
TRBV28	many	TRBJ2-5	-	CASRPSTGRWETQYF	TGTGCCAGCAGACCTTCTACAGGGCGGTGGGAGACCCAGTACTTC
TRBV20-1	many	TRBJ1-5	-	CSASGPLGGNQPQHF	TGCAGTGCTAGTGGACCCTTGGGGGGCAATCAGCCCCAGCATTTT
TRBV20-1	many	TRBJ1-5	-	CSARRIGGEYQPQNF	TGCAGTGCTAGACGGATCGGGGGAGAATATCAGCCCCAGAATTTT
TRBV7-2	many	TRBJ1-5	TRBD1	CASSLGTGRQPQHF	TGTGCCAGCAGCTTAGGGACAGGGCGGCAGCCCCAGCATTTT
TRBV5-6	many	TRBJ1-1	-	CASSLAIGIGTEAFF	TGTGCCAGCAGCTTGGCCATTGGGATAGGCACTGAAGCTTTCTTT
TRBV25-1	many	TRBJ1-1	-	CASSEYTTEAFF	TGTGCCAGCAGTGAATATACCACTGAAGCTTTCTTT
TRBV20-1	many	TRBJ2-7	TRBD2	CSARDLAGGSYEQYF	TGCAGTGCTAGAGATCTAGCGGGGGGCTCCTACGAGCAGTACTTC
TRBV10-3	many	TRBJ2-5	TRBD2	CAIRTSGGEGETQYF	TGTGCCATCAGGACTAGCGGGGGGGAAGGAGAGACCCAGTACTTC
TRBV6-2/TRBV6-3	many	TRBJ1-4	-	CASSQTARLFF	TGTGCCAGCAGTCAGACAGCGAGACTGTTTTTT
TRBV20-1	many	TRBJ2-7	-	CSASRGTGYEQYF	TGCAGTGCTAGCCGCGGCACTGGCTACGAGCAGTACTTC
TRBV20-1	many	TRBJ2-7	-	CSARAPVTYEQYF	TGCAGTGCTAGGGCGCCGGTAACCTACGAGCAGTACTTC
TRBV20-1	many	TRBJ2-7	-	CSARPLGYEQYF	TGCAGTGCCAGGCCCTTAGGGTACGAGCAGTACTTC
TRBV5-1	many	TRBJ2-2	TRBD1	CASSRGGEGTGELFF	TGCGCCAGCAGCCGAGGGGGCGAGGGGACCGGGGAGCTGTTTTTT
TRBV20-1	many	TRBJ2-3	TRBD2	CSAISGEGPDTQYF	TGCAGTGCTATAAGCGGGGAGGGCCCAGATACGCAGTATTTT
TRBV29-1	many	TRBJ1-5	-	CSVAQGGADQPQHF	TGCAGCGTTGCTCAGGGCGGAGCTGATCAGCCCCAGCATTTT
TRBV29-1	many	TRBJ2-5	-	CSGWDTYVTQETQYF	TGCAGCGGCTGGGACACCTATGTCACCCAAGAGACCCAGTACTTC
TRBV20-1	many	TRBJ2-7	-	CSARDLMVGQSYEQYF	TGCAGTGCTAGAGATTTGATGGTCGGGCAGTCCTACGAGCAGTACTTC
TRBV20-1	many	TRBJ2-1	TRBD1	CSAATGVGEQFF	TGCAGTGCCGCGACAGGGGTGGGTGAGCAGTTCTTC
TRBV12-3/TRBV12-4	many	TRBJ1-2	-	CASSWRYGYTF	TGTGCCAGCAGTTGGCGCTATGGCTACACCTTC
TRBV28	many	TRBJ2-3	-	CASSYKGIFEPGNTDTQYF	TGTGCCAGCAGCTACAAGGGTATTTTCGAGCCGGGTAACACAGATACGCAGTATTTT
TRBV3-1	few	TRBJ1-1	TRBD1	CASSQRRGQGRRTEAFF	TGTGCCAGCAGCCAAAGGCGGGGACAGGGGCGACGGACTGAAGCTTTCTTT
TRBV15	many	TRBJ2-5	-	CATSRDYQEETQYF	TGTGCCACCAGCAGAGATTATCAGGAAGAGACCCAGTACTTC
TRBV3-1	many	TRBJ2-5	-	CASSRQQGETQYF	TGTGCCAGCAGCCGTCAACAGGGAGAGACCCAGTACTTC
TRBV30	many	TRBJ1-4	-	CAWSGDNNEKLFF	TGTGCCTGGAGTGGAGACAATAATGAAAAACTGTTTTTT
TRBV20-1	many	TRBJ2-7	TRBD2	CSARLPKGGRAYEQYF	TGCAGTGCTCGGCTCCCGAAGGGAGGGAGGGCCTACGAGCAGTACTTC
TRBV29-1	many	TRBJ1-2	-	CSVDGGQDYPRAYGYTF	TGCAGCGTTGATGGGGGGCAGGACTACCCTCGGGCCTATGGCTACACCTTC
TRBV10-3	many	TRBJ1-2	TRBD1	CAISDRTGNGYTF	TGTGCCATCAGTGATCGGACAGGAAATGGCTACACCTTC
TRBV20-1	-	TRBJ2-3	TRBD2	CSASLASGSTDTQYF	TGCAGTGCTAGTCTGGCTAGCGGTAGCACAGATACGCAGTATTTT
TRBV20-1	many	TRBJ2-3	-	CSASAGGQGTDTQYF	TGCAGTGCTAGTGCCGGGGGCCAAGGCACAGATACGCAGTATTTT
TRBV7-2	many	TRBJ1-1	-	CASSLAHLGYEAFF	TGTGCCAGCAGCTTAGCCCACCTTGGATATGAAGCTTTCTTT
TRBV20-1	many	TRBJ2-3	-	CSARAGDTQYF	TGCAGTGCTAGAGCAGGAGATACGCAGTATTTT